The rows below give T cell receptor beta chains drawn from one sample of a study of T-cell reconstitution after alpha-beta-depleted transplantation in children. TCRdb re-derived calls from the PCR reads in MiXCR, one entry per CDR3 protein. This sample has approximately 230,000 distinct CDR3 sequences, with about 26% found just once. Sequenced material: PBMCs, taken before TCRalphabeta/CD19-depleted stem cell transplant. These receptors were collected from a girl aged 2-9 years with Fanconi anemia, due to receive a stem cell transplant. CDR3s include the opening cysteine and the closing phenylalanine or tryptophan. The D gene is left open where the match is weak. Clone size is not always given. Where it is, it says once, few, many or a class for expanded clones.

-	-	TRBV6-1	TRBJ2-7	CASSAGDYEQYF	TGTGCCAGCAGTGCGGGGGATTACGAGCAGTACTTC
few	TRBD2	TRBV20-1	TRBJ2-2	CSARLAVMNTGELFF	TGCAGTGCAAGACTAGCGGTCATGAACACCGGGGAGCTGTTTTTT
-	-	TRBV7-3	TRBJ2-3	CASSLGTRDTQYF	TGTGCCAGCAGCTTAGGAACCAGGGATACGCAGTATTTT
many	-	TRBV7-2	TRBJ2-1	CASSSVGNEQFF	TGTGCCAGCAGCTCCGTTGGGAATGAGCAGTTCTTC
few	TRBD2	TRBV23-1	TRBJ2-3	CASSHGLAGDHTDTQYF	TGCGCCAGCAGCCATGGACTAGCGGGGGATCACACAGATACGCAGTATTTT
many	-	TRBV28	TRBJ2-7	CASSMFAYEQYF	TGTGCCAGCTCTATGTTCGCGTACGAGCAGTACTTC
many	-	TRBV12-3/TRBV12-4	TRBJ1-2	CASSLDPGAGTF	TGTGCCAGCAGTTTAGATCCAGGGGCCGGGACCTTC
many	-	TRBV20-1	TRBJ2-7	CSAKGRLNEQYF	TGCAGTGCTAAAGGCCGACTAAACGAGCAGTACTTC
many	-	TRBV29-1	TRBJ1-4	CSVGRDVGEKLFF	TGCAGCGTTGGGCGGGATGTTGGTGAAAAACTGTTTTTT
few	TRBD1	TRBV18	TRBJ2-3	CASSPPDLGQVADTQYF	TGTGCCAGCTCACCACCGGACTTGGGACAGGTGGCAGATACGCAGTATTTT
-	-	TRBV3-1	TRBJ2-7	CASSQAPSLYEQYF	TGTGCCAGCAGCCAAGCCCCCAGTCTCTACGAGCAGTACTTC
-	TRBD2	TRBV11-2	TRBJ2-2	CASSPLQLAAGELFF	TGTGCCAGCAGCCCCCTTCAACTAGCGGCCGGGGAGCTGTTTTTT
many	-	TRBV3-1	TRBJ1-1	CASSPFPTNTEAFF	TGTGCCAGCAGCCCTTTTCCCACGAACACTGAAGCTTTCTTT
-	TRBD1	TRBV10-3	TRBJ2-7	CAISESTGGGRSGEQYF	TGTGCCATCAGTGAGTCGACAGGGGGCGGGAGATCGGGCGAGCAGTACTTC
-	TRBD2	TRBV19	TRBJ2-7	CASSTWRTSGGYEQYF	TGTGCCAGTAGTACCTGGCGAACTAGCGGGGGCTACGAGCAGTACTTC
-	-	TRBV7-9	TRBJ2-7	CASSLTIRGYEQYF	TGTGCCAGCAGCTTAACAATCAGGGGTTACGAGCAGTACTTC
-	-	TRBV27	TRBJ2-7	CASSPGQPEQYF	TGTGCCAGCAGCCCAGGACAGCCCGAGCAGTACTTC
few	-	TRBV19	TRBJ2-3	CASSIEVERPDTQYF	TGTGCCAGTAGTATAGAGGTAGAACGACCGGATACGCAGTATTTT
few	TRBD1	TRBV28	TRBJ1-2	CASSLTTGTYGYTF	TGTGCCAGCAGTTTAACGACAGGGACCTATGGCTACACCTTC
few	TRBD2	TRBV9	TRBJ2-1	CASSVEGQRGGYNEQFF	TGTGCCAGCAGCGTAGAGGGTCAGCGGGGGGGCTACAATGAGCAGTTCTTC
-	-	TRBV9	TRBJ2-1	CASSVDSTLYNEQFF	TGTGCCAGCAGCGTAGACTCAACTTTATACAATGAGCAGTTCTTC
-	-	TRBV18	TRBJ2-4	CASSPPEPPSAKNIQYF	TGTGCCAGCTCACCACCGGAGCCGCCTTCAGCCAAAAACATTCAGTACTTC
few	-	TRBV5-1	TRBJ2-1	CASSLRRVEGYSAGYNEQFF	TGCGCCAGCAGCTTGCGTCGGGTCGAAGGCTATTCAGCGGGTTACAATGAGCAGTTCTTC
many	-	TRBV20-1	TRBJ2-1	CRGAGNEQFF	TGCAGAGGGGCGGGCAATGAGCAGTTCTTC
once	TRBD2	TRBV10-1	TRBJ2-3	CASSESMGTSGHSTDTQYF	TGCGCCAGCAGTGAGTCGATGGGGACTAGCGGCCATTCCACAGATACGCAGTATTTT
-	-	TRBV7-6	TRBJ2-1	CASSLGLPNGYNEQFF	TGTGCCAGCAGCTTAGGTCTCCCTAATGGATACAATGAGCAGTTCTTC
few	TRBD1	TRBV6-5	TRBJ2-3	CASSYGDSYFTDTQYF	TGTGCCAGCAGTTACGGGGACAGTTATTTCACAGATACGCAGTATTTT
many	TRBD2	TRBV29-1	TRBJ2-5	CSGLGTSGEETQYF	TGCAGCGGCCTCGGGACTAGCGGGGAAGAGACCCAGTACTTC
-	TRBD1	TRBV12-3/TRBV12-4	TRBJ1-6	CASSLRTGSNSPLHF	TGTGCCAGCAGTTTACGGACAGGGTCTAATTCACCCCTCCACTTT
many	-	TRBV29-1	TRBJ2-1	CSVGAGPEQFF	TGCAGCGTTGGTGCAGGCCCAGAGCAGTTCTTC
-	TRBD1	TRBV7-6	TRBJ2-2	CASSYRQGWTGELFF	TGTGCCAGCAGCTACCGACAGGGGTGGACCGGGGAGCTGTTTTTT
-	-	TRBV20-1	TRBJ1-1	CSASRVMNTEAFF	TGCAGTGCTAGTAGGGTCATGAACACTGAAGCTTTCTTT
-	TRBD1	TRBV29-1	TRBJ1-2	CSGQGDYGYTF	TGCAGCGGACAGGGCGATTATGGCTACACCTTC
many	TRBD2	TRBV20-1	TRBJ2-7	CSVAEREHEQYF	TGCAGTGTAGCCGAGCGGGAGCATGAGCAGTACTTC
-	-	TRBV18	TRBJ2-1	CASSPPTENEQFF	TGTGCCAGCTCACCACCGACCGAGAATGAGCAGTTCTTC
few	TRBD2	TRBV7-3	TRBJ2-5	CASSTTGTSGETQYF	TGTGCCAGCAGCACAACCGGGACTAGTGGGGAGACCCAGTACTTC
many	TRBD1	TRBV5-6	TRBJ2-3	CASSLWDRAPDTQYF	TGTGCCAGCAGCTTATGGGACAGGGCCCCAGATACGCAGTATTTT
-	-	TRBV5-1	TRBJ2-3	CASSLDNDPIDTQYF	TGCGCCAGCAGCTTAGACAACGACCCTATAGATACGCAGTATTTT
few	-	TRBV20-1	TRBJ2-1	CSASGSGYNEQFF	TGCAGTGCTAGCGGGAGTGGGTACAATGAGCAGTTCTTC
-	-	TRBV29-1	TRBJ1-2	CSVAPRTANYGYTF	TGCAGCGTTGCGCCAAGAACAGCTAACTATGGCTACACCTTC
few	-	TRBV20-1	TRBJ2-5	CSASSGENQETQYF	TGCAGTGCTAGTTCGGGGGAGAACCAAGAGACCCAGTACTTC
many	TRBD1	TRBV7-3	TRBJ1-2	CASSPGPGTGNYGYTF	TGTGCCAGCAGCCCGGGCCCCGGGACAGGGAACTATGGCTACACCTTC
-	TRBD2	TRBV20-1	TRBJ2-1	CSARDLTSASYNEQFF	TGCAGTGCTAGAGATCTGACTAGCGCCTCCTACAATGAGCAGTTCTTC
many	-	TRBV12-3/TRBV12-4	TRBJ1-4	CASRDRFPKLFF	TGTGCCAGCAGGGACCGGTTCCCCAAACTGTTTTTT
few	-	TRBV21-1	TRBJ1-1	CASSKGPGKNTEAFF	TGTGCCAGCAGCAAAGGTCCAGGGAAGAACACTGAAGCTTTCTTT